This TCR beta chain is from a study of siplizumab effects on memory and regulatory T cells. Generated by immunoSEQ multiplex PCR, the TCRdb table keeps only in-frame clones and is missing some. The sample gives approximately 5,000 clones, roughly half of which show up once; about 83% is in the top ten. Cells of the mixed lymphocyte reaction were cocultured at 37 degrees C for five to seven days. The CDR3 length is 17 residues. Germline V gene data show CDR1 as SGHTA and CDR2 as FQGTGA. Germline trimming cut 2 bases from V and 0 bases from J; bases unmatched to any gene: 8. Notes on this clone: Its target is unknown.

This chain uses TRBV7-3 with TRBJ2-3; 7 nucleotides agree with TRBD2. This TCR came from a human donor in good health; the cells came from an allogeneic mixed lymphocyte reaction. Some clones in this sample may be carry-over from other donors' samples. Source material: CFSE-low (dividing) CD8+ T cells sorted from an allogeneic mixed lymphocyte reaction. In DNA, the CDR3 is TGTGCCAGCAGCTTACCCCTAAGCGGGGAGAGCACAGATACGCAGTATTTT. Its translation: CASSLPLSGESTDTQYF.